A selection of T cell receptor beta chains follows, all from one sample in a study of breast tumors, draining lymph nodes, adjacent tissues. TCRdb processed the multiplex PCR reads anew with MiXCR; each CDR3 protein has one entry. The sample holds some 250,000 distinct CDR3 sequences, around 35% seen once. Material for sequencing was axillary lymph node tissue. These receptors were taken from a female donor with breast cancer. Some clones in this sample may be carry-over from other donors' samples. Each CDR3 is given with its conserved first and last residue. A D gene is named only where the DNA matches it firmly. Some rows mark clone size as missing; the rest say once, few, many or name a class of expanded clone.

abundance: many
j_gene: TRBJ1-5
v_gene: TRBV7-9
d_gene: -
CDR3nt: TGTGCCAGCAGCTTAGGTGGGGGGCGGGTGGAGCCCCAGCATTTT
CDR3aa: CASSLGGGRVEPQHF

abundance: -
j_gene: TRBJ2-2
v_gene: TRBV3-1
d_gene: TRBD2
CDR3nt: TGTGCCAGCCTCGGCGCGGGGGAATTGGGCACCGGGGAGCTGTTTTTT
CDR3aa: CASLGAGELGTGELFF

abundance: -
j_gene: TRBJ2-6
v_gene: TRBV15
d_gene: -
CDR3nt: TGTGCCACCAGCAGAGCAGGGACTGGGGCCAACGTCCTGACTTTC
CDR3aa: CATSRAGTGANVLTF

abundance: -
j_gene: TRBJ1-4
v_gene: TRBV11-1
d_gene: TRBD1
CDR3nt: TGTGCCAGCAGCTTAGCTCCGGGACAGGGGATGAGAAATGAAAAGCTGTTTTTT
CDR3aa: CASSLAPGQGMRNEKLFF

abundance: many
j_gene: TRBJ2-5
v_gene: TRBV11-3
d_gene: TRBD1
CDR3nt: TGTGCCAGCAGCTCTATTGTAGACAGGGAAGAGACCCAGTACTTC
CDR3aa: CASSSIVDREETQYF

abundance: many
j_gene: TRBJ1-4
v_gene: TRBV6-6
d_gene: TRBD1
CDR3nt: TGTGCCAGCAGTTACAAGGGACAGGGGGCGCGCGGTGAAAAACTGTTTTTT
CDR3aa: CASSYKGQGARGEKLFF

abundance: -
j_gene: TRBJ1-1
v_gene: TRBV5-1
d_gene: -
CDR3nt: TGCGCCAGCAGCCGAGGGGGGATCTGGGACACTGAAGCTTTCTTT
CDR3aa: CASSRGGIWDTEAFF

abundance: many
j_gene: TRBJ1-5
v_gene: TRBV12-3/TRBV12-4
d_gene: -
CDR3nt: TGTGCCAGCAGTCCAGGGAATCAGCCCCAGCATTTT
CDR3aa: CASSPGNQPQHF

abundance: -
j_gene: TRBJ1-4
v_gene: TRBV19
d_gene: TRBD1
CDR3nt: TGTGCCAGCAGCCCGACAGGGGCGGGAAATGAAAAACTGTTTTTT
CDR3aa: CASSPTGAGNEKLFF

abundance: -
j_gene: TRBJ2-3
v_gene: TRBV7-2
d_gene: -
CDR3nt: TGTGCCAGCAGCTCGAGGACAGGAGGGGGGGGAGATACGCAGTATTTT
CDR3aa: CASSSRTGGGGDTQYF

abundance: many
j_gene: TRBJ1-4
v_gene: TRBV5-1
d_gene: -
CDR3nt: TGCGCCAGCAGCTTGGCAGGACAGACTAATGAAAAACTGTTTTTT
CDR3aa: CASSLAGQTNEKLFF

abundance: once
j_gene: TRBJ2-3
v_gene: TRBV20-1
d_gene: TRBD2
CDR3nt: TGCAGTGCTTCCGGGACTAGCGGGAGGGCCGGGGATACGCAGTATTTT
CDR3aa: CSASGTSGRAGDTQYF

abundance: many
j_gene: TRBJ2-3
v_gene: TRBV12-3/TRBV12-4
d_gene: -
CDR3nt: TGTGCCAGCAGATACAGGACAGATACGCAGTATTTT
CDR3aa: CASRYRTDTQYF

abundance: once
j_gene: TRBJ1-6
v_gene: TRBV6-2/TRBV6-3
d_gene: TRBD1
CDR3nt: TGTGCCAGCAGTTACCGGGACAGCGGGGCCTTACCCCTCCACTTT
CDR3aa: CASSYRDSGALPLHF

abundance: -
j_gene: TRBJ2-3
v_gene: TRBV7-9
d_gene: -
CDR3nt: TGTGCCAGCAGCTCACCTACCGGGACAAGCACAGATACGCAGTATTTT
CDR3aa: CASSSPTGTSTDTQYF

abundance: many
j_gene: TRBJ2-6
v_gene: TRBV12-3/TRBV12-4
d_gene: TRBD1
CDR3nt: TGTGCCAGCAGTTGGACCGGGACAGGGCAGAGGGCCAACGTCCTGACTTTC
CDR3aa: CASSWTGTGQRANVLTF

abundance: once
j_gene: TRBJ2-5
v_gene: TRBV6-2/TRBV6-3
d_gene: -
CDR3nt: TGTGCCAGCAGTTACTCGACCAGGGACTACCAAGAGACCCAGTACTTC
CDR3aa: CASSYSTRDYQETQYF

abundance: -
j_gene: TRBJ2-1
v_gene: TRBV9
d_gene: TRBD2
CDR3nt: TGTGCCAGCAGCGTAGCTACGGGACTAGCCCCCGGGGAGCAGTTCTTC
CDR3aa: CASSVATGLAPGEQFF

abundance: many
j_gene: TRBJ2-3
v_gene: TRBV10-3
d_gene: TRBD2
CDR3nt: TGTGCCATCAGCGATGGACTAGCGGGAGCGGCAGATACGCAGTATTTT
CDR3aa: CAISDGLAGAADTQYF

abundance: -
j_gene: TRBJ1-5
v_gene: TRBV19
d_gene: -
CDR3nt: TGTGCCAGTAGTATATGGGCGGGTCAGCCCCAGCATTTT
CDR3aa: CASSIWAGQPQHF

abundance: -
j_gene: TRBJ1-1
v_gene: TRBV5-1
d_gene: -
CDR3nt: TGCGCCAGCAGCTACCGGGGGGGGACTAACACTGAAGCTTTCTTT
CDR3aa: CASSYRGGTNTEAFF

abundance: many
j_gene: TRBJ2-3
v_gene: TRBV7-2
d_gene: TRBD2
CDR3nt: TGTGCCAGCAGCAGCGGGGGCGGGCAGGATACGCAGTATTTT
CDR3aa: CASSSGGGQDTQYF

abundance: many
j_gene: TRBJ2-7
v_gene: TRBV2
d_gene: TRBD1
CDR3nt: TGTGCCAGCAGTGCCCAGGGGGCCTCCGCCTACGAGCAGTACTTC
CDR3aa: CASSAQGASAYEQYF

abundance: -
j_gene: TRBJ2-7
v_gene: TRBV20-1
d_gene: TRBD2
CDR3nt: TGCAGTGCTATTTCGAGCGGGAGCTCCTCCGAGCAGTACTTC
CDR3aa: CSAISSGSSSEQYF

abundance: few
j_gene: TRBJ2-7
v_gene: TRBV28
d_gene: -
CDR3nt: TGTGCCAGCAGTTTTCCATCCTACGAGCAGTACTTC
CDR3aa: CASSFPSYEQYF

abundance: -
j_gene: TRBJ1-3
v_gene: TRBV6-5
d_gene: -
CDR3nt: TGTGCCAGCAGTTCCTCCAAGGGGATTGGAAACACCATATATTTT
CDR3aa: CASSSSKGIGNTIYF

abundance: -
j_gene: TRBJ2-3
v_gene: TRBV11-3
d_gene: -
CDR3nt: TGTGCCAGCAGCTTAGTTGCTAGGGGAAGCACAGATACGCAGTATTTT
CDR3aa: CASSLVARGSTDTQYF

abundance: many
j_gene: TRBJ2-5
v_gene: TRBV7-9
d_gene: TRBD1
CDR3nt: TGTGCCAGCAACGACAGGGGGGAAGAGACCCAGTACTTC
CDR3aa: CASNDRGEETQYF

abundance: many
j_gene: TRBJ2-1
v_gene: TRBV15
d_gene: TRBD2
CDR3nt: TGTGCCACCAGCCGCGGACTAGCGGGGGGGGCCAATGAGCAGTTCTTC
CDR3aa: CATSRGLAGGANEQFF

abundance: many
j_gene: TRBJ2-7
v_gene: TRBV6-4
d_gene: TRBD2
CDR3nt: TGTGCCAGCAGTGAAATGGCGGGGGGGCCCGAGCAGTACTTC
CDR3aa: CASSEMAGGPEQYF

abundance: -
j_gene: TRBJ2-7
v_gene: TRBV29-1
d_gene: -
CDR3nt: TGCAGCGTTGTTACAGGAGGATACGAGCAGTACTTC
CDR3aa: CSVVTGGYEQYF

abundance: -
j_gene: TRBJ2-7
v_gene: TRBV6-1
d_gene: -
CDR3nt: TGTGCCAGCAGTGAAGTGAGCAGGGTATACGAGCAGTACTTC
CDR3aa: CASSEVSRVYEQYF

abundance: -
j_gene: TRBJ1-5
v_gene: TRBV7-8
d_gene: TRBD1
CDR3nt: TGTGCCAGCAGCTTGGTACAGGGGGCCGGCAATGAGCATTTT
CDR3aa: CASSLVQGAGNEHF

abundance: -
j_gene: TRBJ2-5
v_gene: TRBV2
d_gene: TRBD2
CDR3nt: TGTGCCACCGAGCGGGGGGGAAAAGAGACCCAGTACTTC
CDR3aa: CATERGGKETQYF

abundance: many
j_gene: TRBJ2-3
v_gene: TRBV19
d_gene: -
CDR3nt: TGTGCCAGTAGTATGTACAGGGAGGTTTCAGATACGCAGTATTTT
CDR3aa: CASSMYREVSDTQYF

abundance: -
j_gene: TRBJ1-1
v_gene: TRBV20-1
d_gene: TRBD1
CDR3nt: TGCAGTGCTGGTAGGACAGGGCCCATGAACACTGAAGCTTTCTTT
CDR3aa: CSAGRTGPMNTEAFF

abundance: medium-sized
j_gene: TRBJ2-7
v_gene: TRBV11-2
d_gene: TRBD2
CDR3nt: TGTGCCAGCAGTTCCTTAGCGGGGTTCTACGAGCAGTACTTC
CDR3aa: CASSSLAGFYEQYF

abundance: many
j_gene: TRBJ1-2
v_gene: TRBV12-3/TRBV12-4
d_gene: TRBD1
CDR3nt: TGTGCCAGCATTCGGGGGGGGACAGGGGGCGACAACTATGGCTACACCTTC
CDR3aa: CASIRGGTGGDNYGYTF

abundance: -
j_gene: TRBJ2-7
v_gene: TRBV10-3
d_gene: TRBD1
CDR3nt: TGTGCTCAAAGCGACAGGGGGAAGGACGAGCAGTACTTC
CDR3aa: CAQSDRGKDEQYF

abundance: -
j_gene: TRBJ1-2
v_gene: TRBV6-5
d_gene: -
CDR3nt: TGTGCCAGCAGCCCCCGGGGGTCTAACTATGGCTACACCTTC
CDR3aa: CASSPRGSNYGYTF

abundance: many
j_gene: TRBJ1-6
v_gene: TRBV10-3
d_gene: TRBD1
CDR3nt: TGTGCCATCAGTTCCGCAGGGGGTAATTCACCCCTCCACTTT
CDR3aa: CAISSAGGNSPLHF

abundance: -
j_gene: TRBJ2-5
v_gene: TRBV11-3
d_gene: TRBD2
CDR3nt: TGTGCCAGCAGCTTAGTTACGGGGAGGGTAGGAGAGACCCAGTACTTC
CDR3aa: CASSLVTGRVGETQYF

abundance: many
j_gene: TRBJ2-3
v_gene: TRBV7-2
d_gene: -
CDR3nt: TGTGCCAGCAGCCTAGGACCAGGGGTCACAGATACGCAGTATTTT
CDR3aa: CASSLGPGVTDTQYF

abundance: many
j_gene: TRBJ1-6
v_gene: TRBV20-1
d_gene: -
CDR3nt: TGCAGTGCCGCCCCCCGAAATTCACCCCCCCACTTT
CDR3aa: CSAAPRNSPPHF

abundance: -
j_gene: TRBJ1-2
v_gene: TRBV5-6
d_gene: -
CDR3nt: TGTGCCAGCAGCTTGGGGACTACGCCGGGGGCAATTGATGGCTACACCTTC
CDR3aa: CASSLGTTPGAIDGYTF

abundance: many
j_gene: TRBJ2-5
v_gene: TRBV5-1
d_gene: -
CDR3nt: TGCGCCAGCAGCCTAGGACCTGTTCGAGAGACCCAGTACTTC
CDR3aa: CASSLGPVRETQYF

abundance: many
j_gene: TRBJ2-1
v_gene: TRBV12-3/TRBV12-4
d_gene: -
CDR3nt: TGTGCCAGCAGATTTTCGTTGGTCAATGAGCAGTTCTTC
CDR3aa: CASRFSLVNEQFF

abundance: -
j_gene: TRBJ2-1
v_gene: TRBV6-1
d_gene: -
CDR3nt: TGTGCCAGCAGTGAAGGTCTAGTGATGTCCAATGAGCAGTTCTTC
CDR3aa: CASSEGLVMSNEQFF

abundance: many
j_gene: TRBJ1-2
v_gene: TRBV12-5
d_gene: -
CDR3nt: TGTGCTAGTGGTCTCGCAGGTGTGACGAAGGGCTACACCTTC
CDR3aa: CASGLAGVTKGYTF

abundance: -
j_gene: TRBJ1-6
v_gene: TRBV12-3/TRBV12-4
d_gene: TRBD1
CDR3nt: TGTGCCAGCCTTACAGGGGGTGGTAATTCACCCCTCCACTTT
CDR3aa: CASLTGGGNSPLHF

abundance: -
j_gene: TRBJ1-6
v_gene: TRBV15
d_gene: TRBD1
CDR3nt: TGTGCCACCAGCAGCGTGGGGACAGTTGGTAATTCACCCCTCCACTTT
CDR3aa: CATSSVGTVGNSPLHF

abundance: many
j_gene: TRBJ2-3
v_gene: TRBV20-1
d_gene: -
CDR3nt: TGCAGTGCTAGCGGGGGGCAAACCACAGATACGCAGTATTTT
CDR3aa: CSASGGQTTDTQYF

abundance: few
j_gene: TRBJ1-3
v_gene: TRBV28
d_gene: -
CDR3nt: TGTGCCAGCAGCGAGGTAACTGGAAACACCATATATTTT
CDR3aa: CASSEVTGNTIYF

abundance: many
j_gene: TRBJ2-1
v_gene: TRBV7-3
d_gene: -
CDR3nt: TGTGCCAGCAGCTTAAGCAGGGACTACAATGAGCAGTTCTTC
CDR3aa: CASSLSRDYNEQFF

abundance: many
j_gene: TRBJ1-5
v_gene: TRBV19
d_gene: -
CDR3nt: TGTGCCAGTAGTATAGGAGACATCGGGGGTCAGCCCCAGCATTTT
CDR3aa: CASSIGDIGGQPQHF

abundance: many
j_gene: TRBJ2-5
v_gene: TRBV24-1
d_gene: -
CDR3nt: TGTGCCACCAGGGGTCCCGGGGCGGGATGGGATTCCCAAGAGACCCAGTACTTC
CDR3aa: CATRGPGAGWDSQETQYF

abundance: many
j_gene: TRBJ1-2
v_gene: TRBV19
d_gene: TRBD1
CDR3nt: TGTGCCAGTAGGCGACAGGGCTATGGCTACACCTTC
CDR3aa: CASRRQGYGYTF

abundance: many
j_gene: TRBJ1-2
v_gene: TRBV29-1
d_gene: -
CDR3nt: TGCAGCGCTGCCCCAGGACATAACTATGGCTACACCTTC
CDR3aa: CSAAPGHNYGYTF

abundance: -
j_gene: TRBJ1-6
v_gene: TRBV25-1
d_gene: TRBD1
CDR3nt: TGTGCCAGCAGTGAATATGGCGGGACAGGGGCCCCCCCCCTCCACTTT
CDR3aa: CASSEYGGTGAPPLHF

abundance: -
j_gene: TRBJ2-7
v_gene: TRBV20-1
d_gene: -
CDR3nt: TGCAGTGCTACGTCGAGGACGGAAACTTCCTACGAGCAGTACTTC
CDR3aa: CSATSRTETSYEQYF